This T cell receptor beta chain was profiled in a study of memory B cells and T cells in multiple sclerosis. CFSE-dim autoproliferating and CFSE-high non-proliferating T cells from unstimulated culture were sequenced separately. Replicate wells were pooled after about seven days of stimulus-free culture of approximately 5x10^7 CFSE-labeled PBMCs. This CDR3 contains 13 residues. CDR1 and CDR2 from the germline V gene are SGHVS and FQNEAQ. J was trimmed by 7 bases and V by 3 bases; bases with no gene match: 3. About this clone itself: Antigen unknown.

This table comes from immunoSEQ multiplex PCR, and its TCRdb copy is limited to in-frame clones, with some not included. Seen here are 30,000 to 40,000 clones, around 88% observed once, and the top ten hold roughly 3%. The sequenced sample was PBMCs from blood kept in culture. This rearrangement joins TRBV7-8 to TRBJ1-1, with 9 bases identical to TRBD1. The sequence derives from a human donor with multiple sclerosis. CDR3 sequence reads: CASSLPTGGEAFF. The CDR3 DNA reads as TGTGCCAGCAGCTTGCCGACAGGGGGTGAAGCTTTCTTT.